The clone carrying this T cell receptor (beta chain) has just a few counts. This CDR3 is 14 amino acids long. Trimming shortened V by 5 bases and J by 3 bases, and 14 bases separated the two germline ends. Looked up from germline, CDR1 is SGHTA and CDR2 is FQGNSA. TCRdb's copy holds only in-frame clones and misses some; the assay was immunoSEQ multiplex PCR. Of 250,000 or so clones listed, less than 90% are singletons. This sample is part of a study of cytomegalovirus exposure and HLA in healthy donors. The chain is built from TRBV7-2 and TRBJ2-7; D remains ambiguous. The TCR sequence derives from a man in his late teens or twenties in good health and CMV-seropositive. Sequencing input: PBMCs. CDR3 sequence: CASSLHGDVYEQYF. For the CDR3, the DNA is TGTGCCAGCAGCCTGCATGGGGATGTCTACGAGCAGTACTTC.